This T cell receptor beta chain was captured in a study of cytomegalovirus exposure and HLA in healthy donors. The study, taken as a whole, reports: In a later analysis, a missense DCLRE1C variant was linked to TCR beta V- and J-gene trimming. After further analysis at a later stage, roughly 16,000 TCR beta sequences were associated with HLA alleles at 0.05 false discovery rate. CMV serostatus stood as the only immune exposure information on hand. The study listed some 160 cytomegalovirus-associated TCR beta chains.

This clone was seen a single time. Its antigen is not identified. PCR involved 60 Vbeta and 13 Jbeta primers. Repertoires were generated with immunoSEQ multiplex PCR, while TCRdb's copy carries only in-frame clones and drops some. Of some 150,000 clones detected, 80% to 90% appear once; the ten largest clones hold roughly 13%. Material for sequencing was PBMCs. The TCR was taken from a woman aged 45-60 years in good health and CMV-seronegative.

The CDR3 here is CASSPFSDYQHF. The CDR3 DNA follows: TGTGCCAGCAGCCCTTTCTCAGATTACCAGCATTTT. This chain joins TRBV16 and TRBJ1-5; D is unclear. The CDR3 is 12 residues long. V lost 4 bases and J 12 bases, leaving 13 bases between the germline ends. Per germline, CDR1 KGHSY and CDR2 FQNENV.